This passage covers 24 T cell receptor beta chains from one sample sequenced in a study of CD8 T cells in Susac syndrome. A quantity of about 0.45 to 1 ug RNA underwent reverse transcription using random hexamers. MiXCR, run by TCRdb on the immunoSEQ multiplex PCR reads, gives a single entry per CDR3 protein. Of roughly 50,000 distinct CDR3 sequences listed, 85% to 95% are singletons. The sequencing input was CD8+ T cells from PBMCs. These receptor sequences come from a human donor in good health.

This rearrangement joins TRBV19 to TRBJ2-3, with D possibly TRBD1 on 6 matching bases. CDR3 size: 15 residues. CDR1 LNHDA and CDR2 SQIVND come from the germline V gene (reference sequence). Trimming cost V 3 bases and J 1 base, with 11 bases left between them. The CDR3 protein is CASSMGAGGTDTQYF. CDR3 nucleotide sequence: TGTGCCAGTAGTATGGGGGCAGGGGGCACAGATACGCAGTATTTT.

The V and J genes are TRBV19 and TRBJ1-1, with D possibly TRBD1 on 5 matching bases. Trimming pared 4 bases from V and 4 bases from J, leaving 7 bases between. This CDR3 is 12 amino acids long. Per germline, CDR1 LNHDA and CDR2 SQIVND (reference sequence). The CDR3 is CASSSQGTEAFF. The CDR3 DNA sequence: TGTGCCAGTAGTAGCCAGGGCACTGAAGCTTTCTTT.

The J gene is TRBJ2-7, the V gene TRBV29-1, with 8 bases aligning to TRBD1. This CDR3 is 18 amino acids long. V dropped 7 bases and J dropped 2; count of bases not matched to a gene: 22. Germline CDR1 is SQVTM and CDR2 is ANQGSEA. Written as DNA, the CDR3 is TGCAGCGGTTGGTGGTTGAGTCAGGGGGCGACCTATGCCTACGAGCAGTACTTC. Protein product: CSGWWLSQGATYAYEQYF.

This clonotype has just one count. This sequence joins TRBV3-1 and TRBJ2-2, with D perhaps TRBD1 (6 bases). Trimming left V 1 base short and J 0 bases short, with 15 bases between. The CDR3 has 18 amino acids. Germline CDR1 and CDR2: LGHDT and YNNKEL (reference sequence). The CDR3 is CASSQAPGQRSNTGELFF. CDR3 nucleotide sequence: TGTGCCAGCAGCCAAGCCCCAGGACAGCGGTCGAACACCGGGGAGCTGTTTTTT.

The chain has TRBV5-6 and TRBJ2-5, with TRBD1 identical over 7 bases. The J segment lost 0 bases and the V segment lost 2 bases, leaving 7 bases of the junction unmatched. The germline V gene encodes CDR1 SGHDT and CDR2 YYEEEE. The CDR3 covers 16 residues. DNA for the CDR3: TGTGCCAGCAGCTTCCCGGGACAGCAATACCAAGAGACCCAGTACTTC. Its protein is CASSFPGQQYQETQYF.

The V and J genes are TRBV3-1 and TRBJ1-2; no reliable D call. Germline V lookup: CDR1 LGHDT, CDR2 YNNKEL (reference sequence). This CDR3 comprises 16 residues. The V end lost 0 bases, the J end lost 7 bases, and 18 bases lay between the germline ends. The CDR3 DNA follows: TGTGCCAGCAGCCAAGAAGGCCCTAAGGCCCTATTTGGCTACACCTTC. As protein: CASSQEGPKALFGYTF.

The chain uses TRBV27 and TRBJ2-1; D gene unclear. Germline V CDR1 and CDR2: MNHEY, SMNVEV (reference sequence). V lost 1 base and J 5 bases, leaving 15 bases between the germline ends. The CDR3 covers 16 residues. CDR3 amino acids: CASSLLGLGDHNEQFF. CDR3 in DNA: TGTGCCAGCAGTTTATTGGGCCTAGGAGATCACAATGAGCAGTTCTTC.

The chain recombines TRBV18 with TRBJ2-2; D is uncertain. V was shortened by 2 bases and J by 3 bases, with 4 bases between the two germline ends. This CDR3 has 13 residues. Germline loops: CDR1 KGHSH, CDR2 LQKENI. The CDR3 protein is CASSPTYTGELFF. CDR3 nucleotides: TGTGCCAGCTCACCAACCTACACCGGGGAGCTGTTTTTT.

The CDR3 nucleotides read TGTGCCAGCTCACCACCTTCTCAAGAGACCCAGTACTTC. It is translated as CASSPPSQETQYF. This chain links TRBV18 with TRBJ2-5; D gene unclear. CDR3 size: 13 residues. The V gene lost 0 bases and the J gene lost 2 bases, with 4 bases spanning the gap. Per germline, CDR1 KGHSH and CDR2 LQKENI. Full variable domain (remainder filled in from reference TRBV18 and TRBJ2-5): NAGVMQNPRHLVRRRGQEARLRCSPMKGHSHVYWYRQLPEEGLKFMVYLQKENIIDESGMPKERFSAEFPKEGPSILRIQQVVRGDSAAYFCASSPPSQETQYFGPGTRLLVL.

V is TRBV20-1 and J is TRBJ2-7; TRBD1 matches 9 bases. The CDR3 contains 14 residues. The V and J ends lost 4 bases and 5 bases, in that order; junction bases with no gene match: 9. Looked up from germline, CDR1 is DFQATT and CDR2 is SNEGSKA (reference sequence). The CDR3 coding sequence is TGCAGTGCTATTGATGGGACAGGGTTTGACGAGCAGTACTTC. It yields the protein CSAIDGTGFDEQYF.

This chain links TRBV27 with TRBJ1-1, with D unclear. The CDR3 has 13 amino acids. Germline CDR1 MNHEY, CDR2 SMNVEV (reference sequence). Trimming removed 3 bases at V and 4 bases at J, with 9 bases between. The CDR3 DNA is TGTGCCAGCAGTTTGGGGAGAGGCACTGAAGCTTTCTTT. This encodes CASSLGRGTEAFF.

The chain carries TRBV24-1 and TRBJ1-1; D uncertain. This CDR3 spans 13 amino acids. Trimming left V 9 bases short and J 4 bases short, with 14 bases between. CDR1 KGHDR and CDR2 SFDVKD come from the germline V gene. The CDR3: CATAAGYGTEAFF. In nucleotides, the CDR3 is TGTGCCACCGCCGCGGGGTACGGCACTGAAGCTTTCTTT.

This chain connects TRBV12-3 or TRBV12-4 to TRBJ1-1; the D gene is possibly TRBD1 (5 bases). Trimming shortened V by 8 bases and J by 6 bases, and 16 bases separated the two germline ends. The CDR3 covers 13 residues. The CDR3 DNA sequence: TGTGCCAGCCGTCTCGGGGGGGTAGCTGAAGCTTTCTTT. Its protein product is CASRLGGVAEAFF.

The rearrangement joins TRBV2 to TRBJ2-2; 7 nucleotides agree with TRBD2. Germline lookup yields CDR1 SNHLY and CDR2 FYNNEI. J gave up 7 bases and V 8 bases, and 4 bases lay outside the gene matches. The CDR3 is made up of 12 amino acids. The chain's CDR3 is CASWGGFGELFF. The CDR3 bases are TGTGCCAGCTGGGGGGGTTTCGGGGAGCTGTTTTTT.

The CDR3 is CASSLGGPWEQYF. The DNA for the CDR3 is TGTGCCAGCAGCTTAGGGGGACCATGGGAGCAGTACTTC. The V and J genes are TRBV7-9 and TRBJ2-7; possibly TRBD1 or TRBD2 for D (5 bases each). Germline CDR1 and CDR2: SEHNR and FQNEAQ (reference sequence). The CDR3 loop spans 13 amino acids. Trimming took 1 base from V and 7 from J, leaving 11 bases between them.

This clonotype was recorded a few times. The chain carries TRBV3-1 and TRBJ2-5; the D is unclear. The CDR3 runs to 15 residues. The V gene's germline CDR1 is LGHDT and CDR2 YNNKEL (reference sequence). V was cut by 3 bases and J by 0 bases, with 11 bases left in between. The chain's CDR3 is CASSHSPPYQETQYF. As DNA, the CDR3 is TGTGCCAGCAGCCACTCTCCACCGTACCAAGAGACCCAGTACTTC.

This clonotype appeared a few times. V gene TRBV19 combines with J gene TRBJ2-2, with unresolved D. The CDR3 is 12 amino acids. V was trimmed by 5 bases and J by 4 bases, leaving 5 bases between them. Germline CDR1 reads LNHDA; CDR2 reads SQIVND (reference sequence). For the CDR3, the DNA is TGTGCCAGTAGTGCCGGCACCGGGGAGCTGTTTTTT. As protein: CASSAGTGELFF.

The chain carries TRBV24-1 and TRBJ2-1, with 10 nucleotides matching TRBD1. CDR3 length: 14 amino acids. Germline V gene sequence: CDR1 KGHDR, CDR2 SFDVKD. V was pared by 9 bases and J by 6 bases, with 7 bases of the junction left unmatched. The CDR3 loop reads CATGSGTGVNEQFF. The CDR3 nucleotides read TGTGCCACCGGATCCGGGACAGGGGTCAATGAGCAGTTCTTC.

The rearrangement links TRBV12-2 to TRBJ2-7; the table's D call, TRBD1, has no DNA check behind it. TRBV12-2 is assigned pseudogene status. The CDR3 length is 14 residues. The CDR3 reads CASRHRTGAYEQYF. CDR3 nucleotides: TGTGCAAGTCGCCATCGGACAGGGGCCTACGAGCAGTACTTC.

The CDR3 coding sequence is TGCGCCAGCAGCTGGGTGGAGGGTAGGGTGAACACTGAAGCTTTCTTT. Protein sequence: CASSWVEGRVNTEAFF. The chain has TRBV4-1 and TRBJ1-1; no clear D gene. The CDR3 consists of 16 residues. V lost 5 bases to trimming and J lost 0 bases, with 16 bases between them. The germline V gene encodes CDR1 MGHRA and CDR2 YSYEKL.

This chain links TRBV7-2 with TRBJ2-7; 14 bases are a match to TRBD2. The germline gives CDR1 SGHTA, CDR2 FQGNSA. This CDR3 is 19 amino acids long. V lost 7 bases and J lost 1; bases outside the gene matches: 15. The CDR3 region has the DNA TGTGCCAGCACCCACGTGAAGATGGGGACTAGCGGGAGATCCTACGAGCAGTACTTC. Its protein product is CASTHVKMGTSGRSYEQYF.

The CDR3: CASNKGFVRGARNQPQHF. CDR3 in DNA: TGTGCCAGCAATAAAGGGTTCGTAAGGGGGGCGCGCAATCAGCCCCAGCATTTT. The J gene is TRBJ1-5, the V gene TRBV28, with a weak D call TRBD1 (6 bases). Germline V gene data show CDR1 as MDHEN and CDR2 as SYDVKM. The CDR3 length is 18 residues. The V end lost 7 bases, the J end lost 2 bases, and 24 bases lay between the germline ends.

The rearrangement links TRBV4-1 to TRBJ2-1; 7 bases are shared with TRBD2. Unmatched junction bases numbered 8, after V lost 1 base and J lost 2 bases. The CDR3 has 17 amino acids. The V gene's germline CDR1 is MGHRA and CDR2 YSYEKL. The DNA for the CDR3 is TGCGCCAGCAGCCAAGTTATAATGGCGGGAGCCTACAATGAGCAGTTCTTC. Encoded protein: CASSQVIMAGAYNEQFF.

V and J are TRBV30 and TRBJ1-2; 12 bases are shared with TRBD1. Germline V gene sequence: CDR1 GTSNPN, CDR2 SVGIG (reference sequence). CDR3 size: 15 residues. V was clipped by 3 bases and J by 5 bases; unmatched bases: 7. In DNA form, the CDR3 reads TGTGCCTGGAGCACCGGGACAGGGGGCCGGTATGGCTACACCTTC. It yields the protein CAWSTGTGGRYGYTF.